The present T cell receptor beta chain was sequenced within a study of T cell changes during pregnancy in multiple sclerosis. Germline V gene data show CDR1 as KGHSH and CDR2 as LQKENI. The length of the CDR3 is 16 residues. Trimming stripped 2 bases from V and 5 bases from J, with 17 bases between. The assay was immunoSEQ multiplex PCR, and TCRdb's table has in-frame clones only and misses some. The table has under 90,000 clones, 92% seen once. The chain is built from TRBV18 and TRBJ2-3; maybe TRBD2 (7 bases). The specimen comprised peripheral blood, sampled in the second trimester of pregnancy. This clonotype originated in a female donor in good health, enrolled as a control in a pregnancy study. The CDR3: CASSPVFGGPKDTQYF. Here the CDR3 DNA reads TGTGCCAGCTCACCAGTCTTCGGGGGGCCTAAAGATACGCAGTATTTT.